This TCR beta chain was profiled in a study of shared T cell receptors in the human thymus. With V trimmed by 5 bases and J by 6 bases, 4 bases remained unmatched. This CDR3 region has 12 residues. Looked up from germline, CDR1 is GTSNPN and CDR2 is SVGIG (reference sequence). Sequencing was performed with immunoSEQ multiplex PCR; in TCRdb, only in-frame clones are kept and a portion is missing. Of 630,000 or so clones detected, about 89% appear once; the ten largest clones hold 0.0094%. This sample was also put to use in a study of human thymus T cells. Per that study: V and J genes seemed to be used with bias in thymic and blood repertoires.

The gene calls are TRBV30 and TRBJ2-7; 10 nucleotides align to TRBD1. This TCR was recovered from a boy in the first two years of life with a congenital heart defect. Specimen: thymocytes. DNA of the CDR3: TGTGCCTGGGGACAGGGGGTGGCCGAGCAGTACTTC. Translating it yields CAWGQGVAEQYF.